Shown below are 14 T cell receptor beta chains from a single sample sequenced in a study of siplizumab effects on memory and regulatory T cells. Sequencing used immunoSEQ multiplex PCR; TCRdb keeps in-frame clones, though not all of them. The table lists about 100,000 clones, approximately 91% of them singletons. The sequencing sample was made of non-Treg CD4+ T cells sorted from blood. The receptor set was obtained from a human donor in good health.

The CDR3 DNA reads as TGTGCCAGCAGCGAGACTAGCGGGACCGGAGATACGCAGTATTTT. Encoded protein: CASSETSGTGDTQYF. The gene calls are TRBV11-3 and TRBJ2-3; 11 bases map to TRBD2. This CDR3 contains 15 residues. Germline V CDR1 and CDR2: SGHNT, YENEEA. With 5 bases clipped from V and 5 bases from J, the junction kept 6 bases outside the gene matches. Combining the CDR3 with reference TRBV11-3 and TRBJ2-3 gives the whole variable domain EAGVVQSPRYKIIEKKQPVAFWCNPISGHNTLYWYLQNLGQGPELLIRYENEEAVDDSQLPKDRFSAERLKGVDSTLKIQPAELGDSAVYLCASSETSGTGDTQYFGPGTRLTVL.

The CDR3 loop is CASSLWQTTEAFF. Here the CDR3 DNA reads TGTGCCAGCAGCTTATGGCAGACCACTGAAGCTTTCTTT. The rearrangement uses TRBV7-9 and TRBJ1-1; D unclear. The CDR3 is 13 amino acids. V lost 2 bases and J lost 4, with 8 bases in between. The germline V gene encodes CDR1 SEHNR and CDR2 FQNEAQ (reference sequence).

The V gene is TRBV28, the J gene TRBJ1-1; 8 positions agree with TRBD1. V lost 4 bases to trimming and J lost 5 bases; unmatched junction nucleotides: 12. CDR3 size: 16 residues. CDR1 is MDHEN and CDR2 is SYDVKM in the germline V gene. The CDR3: CASSSQGARISTEAFF. The DNA of the CDR3 is TGTGCCAGCAGTTCCCAGGGGGCGCGTATTAGTACTGAAGCTTTCTTT.

The J gene is TRBJ2-3, the V gene TRBV27; the D gene could be TRBD1 or TRBD2 (5 bases each). Germline values: CDR1 MNHEY, CDR2 SMNVEV (reference sequence). With 6 bases removed from V and 4 bases from J, the gap between germline ends came to 11 bases. The length of the CDR3 is 13 residues. The CDR3 DNA reads TGTGCCAGCAGAGAGGGGTCGTCAGATACGCAGTATTTT. It codes for CASREGSSDTQYF.

The chain couples TRBV23-1 to TRBJ2-2, with D hard to call. TRBV23-1 is sorted into the ORF group, with uncertain function. This CDR3 contains 16 residues. Trimming stripped 2 bases from V and 5 bases from J, with 15 bases between. CDR3 region: CASSQDRRSWTGELFF. CDR3 DNA: TGCGCCAGCAGTCAAGACCGCAGGTCTTGGACCGGGGAGCTGTTTTTT.

The CDR3 coding sequence is TGTGCCAGCAGTTACGGGACGGCCTATGGCTACACCTTC. It translates to CASSYGTAYGYTF. The chain recombines TRBV7-9 with TRBJ1-2, with D perhaps TRBD1 (5 bases). The germline CDR1 and CDR2 sequences are SEHNR and FQNEAQ (reference sequence). The V end was cut by 6 bases, the J end by 4 bases, with 12 bases between. The CDR3 covers 13 residues.

The V and J genes are TRBV29-1 and TRBJ1-2, with D possibly TRBD1 on 5 matching bases. Germline V gene lookup returns CDR1 SQVTM and CDR2 ANQGSEA. The CDR3 covers 14 residues. Trimming cost V 4 bases and J 5 bases, with 17 bases left between them. For the CDR3, the DNA is TGCAGCGTTGTACGACAGCCTCCCTTTTATGGCTACACCTTC. Amino acids: CSVVRQPPFYGYTF.

The V and J genes are TRBV18 and TRBJ1-1; 7 bases line up with TRBD1. From germline, CDR1 is KGHSH and CDR2 LQKENI. V dropped 2 bases and J dropped 8; count of bases not matched to a gene: 11. The CDR3 extends over 15 amino acids. CDR3 nucleotide sequence: TGTGCCAGCTCACCAAGACCAATGACAGGGTTAGAAGCTTTCTTT. This codes for CASSPRPMTGLEAFF.

CDR3 region: CASSNRADSNQPQHF. DNA of the CDR3: TGTGCCAGTAGTAACCGGGCTGATAGCAATCAGCCCCAGCATTTT. V usage is TRBV19 and J usage is TRBJ1-5, with D unclear. The CDR3 sequence is 15 residues long. The germline V gene encodes CDR1 LNHDA and CDR2 SQIVND (reference sequence). Trimming cost V 4 bases and J 0 bases, with 10 bases left between them.

The V and J genes are TRBV5-1 and TRBJ1-2; D unclear. Germline lookup yields CDR1 SGHRS and CDR2 YFSETQ. The CDR3 covers 14 residues. The ends were cut back, 4 bases at V and 4 bases at J, with 14 bases in the middle. In DNA, the CDR3 is TGCGCCAGCAGCCCTGAGAGGCAGTCCTATGGCTACACCTTC. This codes for CASSPERQSYGYTF.

The chain recombines TRBV7-3 with TRBJ2-1, with D possibly being TRBD1 (5 bases). The CDR3 length is 14 residues. Germline CDR1 reads SGHTA; CDR2 reads FQGTGA. Trimming stripped 0 bases from V and 2 bases from J, with 5 bases between. The CDR3 sequence: CASSLTGPYNEQFF. CDR3 nucleotides: TGTGCCAGCAGCTTAACGGGGCCCTACAATGAGCAGTTCTTC.

The V and J genes are TRBV19 and TRBJ2-7, with D hard to call. Between the trimmed V and J ends, which lost 3 bases and 0 bases, there was a span of 6 bases. In germline, CDR1 is LNHDA, CDR2 SQIVND (reference sequence). This CDR3 contains 13 residues. CDR3 sequence reads: CASSIRRSYEQYF. Here the CDR3 DNA reads TGTGCCAGTAGTATTAGGCGCTCCTACGAGCAGTACTTC.

The chain carries TRBV30 and TRBJ1-1; D gene uncertain. The germline V gene has CDR1 GTSNPN and CDR2 SVGIG (reference sequence). V was cut by 2 bases and J by 8 bases, with 6 bases left in between. The CDR3 loop spans 10 amino acids. CDR3 coding DNA: TGTGCCTGGAGTCTCGGGGAAGCTTTCTTT. This encodes CAWSLGEAFF.

This chain links TRBV30 with TRBJ2-1; 11 bases match TRBD1. The germline CDR1 and CDR2 sequences are GTSNPN and SVGIG (reference sequence). Unmatched junction bases numbered 3, after V lost 7 bases and J lost 4 bases. The CDR3 runs 13 residues. The CDR3 protein is CAFRDRGYNEQFF. As DNA, the CDR3 is TGTGCCTTCCGGGACAGGGGGTACAATGAGCAGTTCTTC.